This record concerns one T cell receptor beta chain sequence. Trimming removed 6 bases from V and 0 bases from J, with 11 bases in between. The CDR3 contains 15 residues. Looked up from germline, CDR1 is MNHNS and CDR2 is SASEGT. The sample originates from a study of shared T cell receptors in the human thymus. Method: immunoSEQ multiplex PCR; TCRdb's copy keeps in-frame clones and lacks some. This table has some 760,000 clones, approximately 85% appearing once. This sample also appeared in a second study, on human thymus T cells. That paper adds: Thymus pieces cut out during corrective heart surgery were the tissue that was used. Thymic and blood repertoires appeared to display a bias in their usage of V and J genes.

This TCR came from a girl under two years old with a congenital heart defect. The sequencing sample was made of thymocytes. The rearrangement links TRBV6-1 to TRBJ1-4; D is undetermined. CDR3 bases: TGTGCCAGCAGCTACACAGAACCAACTAATGAAAAACTGTTTTTT. This codes for CASSYTEPTNEKLFF.